The 14 T cell receptor beta chains listed next were all sequenced from one sample in a study of CD8 T cells in ankylosing spondylitis. In TCRdb, the 5' RACE reads were re-called with MiXCR into one record per CDR3 protein. The table lists just under 350,000 distinct CDR3 sequences, roughly 14% of them singletons. The sequencing sample was made of blood, either unsorted or a sorted T cell fraction (not recorded which). The receptors come from a male donor with ankylosing spondylitis or in good health (not recorded which).

The gene calls are TRBV15 and TRBJ2-7, with 8 bases identical to TRBD1. Germline values: CDR1 LNHNV, CDR2 YYDKDF (reference sequence). This CDR3 contains 15 residues. With V trimmed by 3 bases and J by 0 bases, 4 bases remained unmatched. In nucleotides, the CDR3 is TGTGCCACCAGCAGGGGACAGGTGATCTCCTACGAGCAGTACTTC. Translated: CATSRGQVISYEQYF.

The V call is TRBV5-1, the J call TRBJ2-5, with a weak D call TRBD2 (5 bases). V was trimmed by 6 bases and J by 1 base, leaving 13 bases between them. Germline CDR1 reads SGHRS; CDR2 reads YFSETQ. This CDR3 is built from 14 residues. The CDR3 loop reads CASTEAGAQETQYF. CDR3 sequence (DNA): TGCGCCAGCACGGAGGCAGGCGCCCAAGAGACCCAGTACTTC.

This clonotype appeared a few times. V usage is TRBV5-1 and J usage is TRBJ1-2; D is unresolved. Trimming shortened V by 0 bases and J by 8 bases, and 11 bases separated the two germline ends. This CDR3 is 13 amino acids long. From germline, CDR1 is SGHRS and CDR2 YFSETQ. This chain's CDR3 is CASSLAEEAGYTF. DNA for the CDR3: TGCGCCAGCAGCTTGGCCGAAGAGGCAGGCTACACCTTC. Full variable domain (remainder filled in from reference TRBV5-1 and TRBJ1-2): KAGVTQTPRYLIKTRGQQVTLSCSPISGHRSVSWYQQTPGQGLQFLFEYFSETQRNKGNFPGRFSGRQFSNSRSEMNVSTLELGDSALYLCASSLAEEAGYTFGSGTRLTVV.

This clonotype was seen a few times. The chain joins TRBV5-6 to TRBJ2-1; tentative D call: TRBD2 (5 bases). CDR1 is SGHDT and CDR2 is YYEEEE in the germline V gene. The CDR3 covers 12 residues. The V and J ends lost 4 bases and 8 bases respectively, with 10 bases between them. The CDR3 region is CASSRTSYEQFF. Written as DNA, the CDR3 is TGTGCCAGCAGCAGAACTAGTTATGAGCAGTTCTTC.

The chain is built from TRBV11-2 and TRBJ2-1; 13 bases match TRBD2. Germline CDR1 and CDR2: SGHAT and FQNNGV. CDR3 size: 16 residues. V was pared by 0 bases and J by 7 bases, with 3 bases of the junction left unmatched. CDR3 sequence reads: CASSLEGGLAGNEQFF. CDR3 in DNA: TGTGCCAGCAGCTTAGAGGGGGGACTAGCGGGAAATGAGCAGTTCTTC. Looking up the rest from reference TRBV11-2 and TRBJ2-1 gives the full variable domain: EAGVAQSPRYKIIEKRQSVAFWCNPISGHATLYWYQQILGQGPKLLIQFQNNGVVDDSQLPKDRFSAERLKGVDSTLKIQPAKLEDSAVYLCASSLEGGLAGNEQFFGPGTRLTVL.

This clonotype was detected only once. The V and J genes are TRBV5-1 and TRBJ2-5; possibly TRBD1 for D (6 bases). The V gene's germline CDR1 is SGHRS and CDR2 YFSETQ. The CDR3 sequence is 15 residues long. V gave up 1 base and J gave up 3 bases, with 13 bases separating them. The chain's CDR3 is CASSLSQGPEETQYF. In DNA form, the CDR3 reads TGCGCCAGCAGCTTGTCACAGGGTCCCGAAGAGACCCAGTACTTC.

This clonotype has only a few counts. The chain recombines TRBV10-3 with TRBJ1-1; D is uncertain. The CDR3 sequence is 12 residues long. Germline V gives CDR1 ENHRY, CDR2 SYGVKD. The ends were cut back, 3 bases at V and 3 bases at J, with 5 bases in the middle. CDR3 amino acids: CAISDGYTEAFF. For the CDR3, the DNA is TGTGCCATCAGTGATGGGTACACTGAAGCTTTCTTT.

This clonotype was observed a few times. The V gene is TRBV5-1, the J gene TRBJ2-1; D could derive from TRBD1 or TRBD2 (6 bases each). Germline V lookup: CDR1 SGHRS, CDR2 YFSETQ. V lost 3 bases and J lost 5, with 18 bases in between. The CDR3 consists of 16 residues. The CDR3 loop reads CASSWGSTGGDNEQFF. DNA of the CDR3: TGCGCCAGCAGCTGGGGGTCGACAGGAGGGGACAATGAGCAGTTCTTC.

The chain carries TRBV2 and TRBJ2-5; D is unresolved. This CDR3 is built from 13 residues. V lost 7 bases, J lost 1 base, and 10 bases lay in between. Germline V gene data show CDR1 as SNHLY and CDR2 as FYNNEI. In nucleotides, the CDR3 is TGTGCCAGCATACGACGGCGCCAAGAGACCCAGTACTTC. The encoded protein is CASIRRRQETQYF.

There are a few counts of this clonotype. This chain uses TRBV11-2 with TRBJ2-3; D gene unclear. There are 15 residues in the CDR3. Deletions cut 0 bases from V and 2 bases from J, with 9 bases between. Per the germline V gene, CDR1 is SGHAT and CDR2 is FQNNGV. The CDR3 DNA is TGTGCCAGCAGCTTAGAATTGCGGACCACAGATACGCAGTATTTT. Its translation is CASSLELRTTDTQYF.

This clonotype was observed a single time. The J gene is TRBJ2-5, the V gene TRBV2; D is unresolved. Trimming shortened V by 4 bases and J by 2 bases, and 14 bases separated the two germline ends. The V gene's germline CDR1 is SNHLY and CDR2 FYNNEI. This CDR3 is built from 15 residues. The CDR3 DNA reads TGTGCCAGCAGTGGCCCGGGCACTCCGCAAGAGACCCAGTACTTC. Its protein product is CASSGPGTPQETQYF.

This clonotype has a handful of counts. The CDR3 is CSAGTGGTNEKLFF. As DNA, the CDR3 is TGCAGTGCTGGGACAGGGGGGACTAATGAAAAACTGTTTTTT. The rearrangement uses TRBV20-1 and TRBJ1-4, with TRBD1 matching over 11 bases. From germline, CDR1 is DFQATT and CDR2 SNEGSKA (reference sequence). The CDR3 totals 14 residues. Trimming took 5 bases from V and 2 from J; bases not matched to a gene: 1.

This clonotype was seen only a few times. J is TRBJ2-7 and V is TRBV12-3 or TRBV12-4; 9 nucleotides align to TRBD2. The CDR3 runs 13 residues. The J segment lost 5 bases and the V segment lost 6 bases, leaving 5 bases of the junction unmatched. The CDR3 coding sequence is TGTGCCAGCAGACGTAGCGGGAGAGACGAGCAGTACTTC. It yields the protein CASRRSGRDEQYF.

The chain has TRBV4-1 and TRBJ1-5; D gene unclear. V was pared by 0 bases and J by 0 bases, with 15 bases between. There are 18 residues in the CDR3. CDR1 and CDR2 from the germline V gene are MGHRA and YSYEKL. CDR3 in DNA: TGCGCCAGCAGCCAAGAGGAATTCCACTATCTTAGCAATCAGCCCCAGCATTTT. Translation gives CASSQEEFHYLSNQPQHF.